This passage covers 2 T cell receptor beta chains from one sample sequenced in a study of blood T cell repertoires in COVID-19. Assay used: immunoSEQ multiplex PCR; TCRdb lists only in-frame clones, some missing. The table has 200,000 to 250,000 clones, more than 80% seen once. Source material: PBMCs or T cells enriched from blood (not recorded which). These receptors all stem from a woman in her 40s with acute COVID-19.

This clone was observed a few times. CDR3 sequence: CASSYSFEKTGGDQPQHF. The CDR3 DNA sequence: TGTGCCAGCAGTTACTCGTTCGAAAAGACGGGGGGCGATCAGCCCCAGCATTTT. This chain joins TRBV6-2 or TRBV6-3 and TRBJ1-5; maybe TRBD1 (6 bases). The germline gives CDR1 MNHEY, CDR2 SVGEGT. V dropped 0 bases and J dropped 5 bases, with 20 bases sitting between them. This CDR3 is 18 amino acids long.

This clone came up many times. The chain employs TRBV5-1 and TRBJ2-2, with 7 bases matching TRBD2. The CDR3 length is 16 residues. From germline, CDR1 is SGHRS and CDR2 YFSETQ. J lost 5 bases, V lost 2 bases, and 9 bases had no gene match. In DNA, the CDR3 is TGCGCCAGCAGCTTCGAAGTGGCGGGGGTTACCGGGGAGCTGTTTTTT. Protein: CASSFEVAGVTGELFF.